A single sample is the source of the 3 T cell receptor beta chains below, sequenced in a study of OX40 agonist ivuxolimab in advanced cancers. Produced via immunoSEQ multiplex PCR; TCRdb's table is partial and in-frame only. The table shows fewer than 50,000 clones, with roughly four fifths occurring only once. The sample in question was CD4+ or CD8+ T cells sorted from blood, obtained in a trial of the OX40 agonist ivuxolimab. The receptor source for this set is an adult with an advanced solid tumor such as melanoma, head and neck, liver or kidney cancer.

Turning to this clone: Compared with germline, one end of the junction differs, possibly owing to a read error. CDR3 sequence (DNA): TGTGCTAGCAGCACCTGGACTAGCGGGAGTTCCGGGGAGCTGTTTTTT. Amino acid sequence: CASSTWTSGSSGELFF. V usage is TRBV7-7 and J usage is TRBJ2-2, with 13 bases lining up with TRBD2. This CDR3 is 16 amino acids long. Germline CDR1 SSHAT, CDR2 FNYEAQ (reference sequence). Based on the CDR3 plus reference TRBV7-7 and TRBJ2-2, the full variable domain is GAGVSQSPRYKVTKRGQDVTLRCDPISSHATLYWYQQALGQGPEFLTYFNYEAQPDKSGLPSDRFSAERPEGSISTLTIQRTEQRDSAMYRCASSTWTSGSSGELFFGEGSRLTVL.

The table lists this clone with a few counts. The chain has TRBV5-4 and TRBJ2-7; D uncertain. V was clipped by 1 base and J by 7 bases, with 9 bases between them. The CDR3 contains 12 residues. Germline values: CDR1 SGHNT, CDR2 YYREEE (reference sequence). The CDR3 nucleotides are TGTGCCAGCAGCTTGTATTTAGGGGAGCAGTACTTC. Its translation is CASSLYLGEQYF. Together with reference TRBV5-4 and TRBJ2-7, the CDR3 gives the full variable domain: ETGVTQSPTHLIKTRGQQVTLRCSSQSGHNTVSWYQQALGQGPQFIFQYYREEENGRGNFPPRFSGLQFPNYSSELNVNALELDDSALYLCASSLYLGEQYFGPGTRLTVT.

The chain is built from TRBV4-1 and TRBJ1-1, with a possible D match to TRBD1 (5 bases). The V end lost 2 bases, the J end lost 4 bases, and 11 bases lay between the germline ends. The CDR3 consists of 14 residues. Germline CDR1 reads MGHRA; CDR2 reads YSYEKL. CDR3 DNA: TGCGCCAGCAGCCAACTCAGGGAGATCACTGAAGCTTTCTTT. Translated: CASSQLREITEAFF.